These T cell receptor beta chains were read from a single sample in a study of T cell repertoires and HLA-DP antigens. No antigen is known for these receptors. Assay: immunoSEQ multiplex PCR; the TCRdb copy retains only in-frame clones and omits some. This repertoire shows around 100,000 clones, around 92% found once; its top ten account for approximately 0.29%. The specimen was CD4+ T cells from PBMCs. These TCRs come from a woman in her late teens or twenties in good health and CMV-seronegative. CDR3s include the opening cysteine and the closing phenylalanine or tryptophan. The D gene is left open where the match is weak. Size values are once, few and many counts, or a class for expanded clones, and some rows have none.

J: TRBJ1-5
D: .
size: .
V: TRBV7-8
DNA: TGTGCCAGCAGCTTAGGTCGGCTGAATCAGCCCCAGCATTTT
CDR3: CASSLGRLNQPQHF

J: TRBJ1-1
D: .
size: .
V: TRBV10-3
DNA: TGTGCCATCAGTGATGGCGCGACCCCTGAAGCTTTCTTT
CDR3: CAISDGATPEAFF

J: TRBJ2-3
D: .
size: .
V: TRBV4-3
DNA: TGCGCCAGCAGCCAAGATTACCGATATTCTAGCACAGATACGCAGTATTTT
CDR3: CASSQDYRYSSTDTQYF

J: TRBJ2-6
D: .
size: .
V: TRBV18
DNA: TGTGCCAGCTCACCCGGAGGGGCCAACGTCCTGACTTTC
CDR3: CASSPGGANVLTF

J: TRBJ2-2
D: .
size: .
V: TRBV28
DNA: TGTGCCACCAGTTGGAGGGAGAACACCGGGGAGCTGTTTTTT
CDR3: CATSWRENTGELFF

J: TRBJ2-5
D: .
size: .
V: TRBV11-2
DNA: TGTGCCAGCAGCTTAGATTGGGGAAAAGAGACCCAGTACTTC
CDR3: CASSLDWGKETQYF

J: TRBJ2-1
D: TRBD1
size: .
V: TRBV5-1
DNA: TGCGCCAGCAGCACAGGGACAGGGATCTACAATGAGCAGTTCTTC
CDR3: CASSTGTGIYNEQFF

J: TRBJ2-6
D: .
size: .
V: TRBV5-1
DNA: TGCGCCAGCAGCGTGGGGTCCTCTGGGGCCAACGTCCTGACTTTC
CDR3: CASSVGSSGANVLTF

J: TRBJ1-6
D: .
size: .
V: TRBV2
DNA: TGTGCCAGCAGGAAAGCCAGGGAGCGGAATTCACCCCTCCACTTT
CDR3: CASRKARERNSPLHF

J: TRBJ1-4
D: .
size: .
V: TRBV7-3
DNA: TGTGCCAGCAGCTTAACAGGAAGGTTAGCTGAAAAACTGTTTTTT
CDR3: CASSLTGRLAEKLFF

J: TRBJ2-5
D: .
size: .
V: TRBV2
DNA: TGTGCCAGCAGTGATTCAGGGCGGGAGACCCAGTACTTC
CDR3: CASSDSGRETQYF

J: TRBJ2-1
D: .
size: .
V: TRBV28
DNA: TGTGCCAGCAGTTCCCCCCGGACAGCCAGCTACAATGAGCAGTTCTTC
CDR3: CASSSPRTASYNEQFF

J: TRBJ2-1
D: .
size: .
V: TRBV6-1
DNA: TGTGCCAGCAGTGAGCTAGGCAGGATGGCCAATAGGGGTGAGCAGTTCTTC
CDR3: CASSELGRMANRGEQFF

J: TRBJ2-1
D: .
size: .
V: TRBV7-9
DNA: TGTGCCAGCAGCCCCCCCAGGACTGAGCAGTTCTTC
CDR3: CASSPPRTEQFF

J: TRBJ1-5
D: .
size: once
V: TRBV6-5
DNA: TGTGCCAGCAAAGGGGGAAAAAATCAGCCCCAGCATTTT
CDR3: CASKGGKNQPQHF

J: TRBJ2-7
D: TRBD2
size: .
V: TRBV7-2
DNA: TGTGCCAGCAGCTTCGTCGCGGGAGCCTCCTACGAGCAGTACTTC
CDR3: CASSFVAGASYEQYF

J: TRBJ1-1
D: .
size: .
V: TRBV25-1
DNA: TGTGCCAGCGGTCACTCACTCGGATGGGGCACTGAAGCTTTCTTT
CDR3: CASGHSLGWGTEAFF

J: TRBJ1-1
D: .
size: .
V: TRBV7-3
DNA: TGTGCCAGCAGCCCGAGGCCGAACACTGAAGCTTTCTTT
CDR3: CASSPRPNTEAFF

J: TRBJ1-4
D: .
size: .
V: TRBV5-4
DNA: TGTGCCAGCAGCTTGGATGGGAGTACTAATGAAAAACTGTTTTTT
CDR3: CASSLDGSTNEKLFF

J: TRBJ2-6
D: .
size: .
V: TRBV7-9
DNA: TGTGCCAGCAGCTTAGAGTCCGGGGGCGAGGCTGGGGCCAACGTCCTGACTTTC
CDR3: CASSLESGGEAGANVLTF

J: TRBJ1-4
D: .
size: .
V: TRBV28
DNA: TGTGCCAGCAGTAGCCCGGGGAGGGTTGGACCTAATGAAAAACTGTTTTTT
CDR3: CASSSPGRVGPNEKLFF

J: TRBJ1-1
D: .
size: .
V: TRBV5-4
DNA: TGTGCCAGCAGCCTTGACAGCATGAACACTGAAGCTTTCTTT
CDR3: CASSLDSMNTEAFF

J: TRBJ1-5
D: .
size: .
V: TRBV7-2
DNA: TGTGCCAGCAGCTTAACAGGGATGATGAATCAGCCCCAGCATTTT
CDR3: CASSLTGMMNQPQHF

J: TRBJ2-5
D: TRBD2
size: .
V: TRBV7-2
DNA: TGTGCCAGCAGCCCCTCCGGTAGCGGGGGTTGGGAGACCCAGTACTTC
CDR3: CASSPSGSGGWETQYF

J: TRBJ2-6
D: .
size: .
V: TRBV7-3
DNA: TGTGCCAGCAGCTTAACGGGGGGGCCTGGGGCCAACGTCCTGACTTTC
CDR3: CASSLTGGPGANVLTF

J: TRBJ1-4
D: TRBD1
size: .
V: TRBV7-2
DNA: TGTGCCAGCAGTCTTGGGACAGGGAATTATGAAAAACTGTTTTTT
CDR3: CASSLGTGNYEKLFF

J: TRBJ1-2
D: TRBD1
size: .
V: TRBV27
DNA: TGTGCCAGCAGTTTAGACAGGGTTGGCTACACCTTC
CDR3: CASSLDRVGYTF

J: TRBJ1-3
D: .
size: .
V: TRBV7-2
DNA: TGTGCCAGCAGCCGACGAGATCTCGGCGGAAACACCATATATTTT
CDR3: CASSRRDLGGNTIYF

J: TRBJ2-3
D: TRBD2
size: .
V: TRBV7-6
DNA: TGTGCCAGCAGCACGCGGACTAGCGGGAGGGCCAAGGGAAGCTGGGATACGCAGTATTTT
CDR3: CASSTRTSGRAKGSWDTQYF

J: TRBJ1-2
D: .
size: .
V: TRBV7-8
DNA: TGTGCCAGCACCCCGAAACAGGGAGGTGGCTACACCTTC
CDR3: CASTPKQGGGYTF

J: TRBJ1-2
D: TRBD1
size: .
V: TRBV7-2
DNA: TGTGCCAGCAGCTTAAACAGGGGACCTAACTATGGCTACACCTTC
CDR3: CASSLNRGPNYGYTF

J: TRBJ2-3
D: .
size: .
V: TRBV5-1
DNA: TGCGCCAGCAGCTTTGAAGCGGACACAGATACGCAGTATTTT
CDR3: CASSFEADTDTQYF

J: TRBJ1-1
D: TRBD1
size: .
V: TRBV2
DNA: TGTGCCAGCAGTGAACACAGGGGGGCGGACACTGAAGCTTTCTTT
CDR3: CASSEHRGADTEAFF